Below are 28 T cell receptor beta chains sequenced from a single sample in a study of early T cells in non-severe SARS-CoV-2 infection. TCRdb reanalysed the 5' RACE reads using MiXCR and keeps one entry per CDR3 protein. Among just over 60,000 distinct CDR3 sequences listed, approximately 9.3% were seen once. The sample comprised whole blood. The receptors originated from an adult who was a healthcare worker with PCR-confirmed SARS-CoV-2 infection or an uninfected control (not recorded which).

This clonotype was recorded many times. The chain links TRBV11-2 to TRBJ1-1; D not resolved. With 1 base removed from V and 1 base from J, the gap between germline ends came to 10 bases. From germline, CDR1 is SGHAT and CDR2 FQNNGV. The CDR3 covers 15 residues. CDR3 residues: CASSLASNSNTEAFF. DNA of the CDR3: TGTGCCAGCAGCTTAGCTTCTAACTCGAACACTGAAGCTTTCTTT.

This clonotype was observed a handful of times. In DNA, the CDR3 is TGTGCCATCAGTAATGGACGAAATTCTGGAAACACCATATATTTT. Protein: CAISNGRNSGNTIYF. The chain has TRBV10-3 and TRBJ1-3, with no clear D. V lost 5 bases and J 1 base, leaving 12 bases between the germline ends. The CDR3 has 15 amino acids. The germline V gene encodes CDR1 ENHRY and CDR2 SYGVKD.

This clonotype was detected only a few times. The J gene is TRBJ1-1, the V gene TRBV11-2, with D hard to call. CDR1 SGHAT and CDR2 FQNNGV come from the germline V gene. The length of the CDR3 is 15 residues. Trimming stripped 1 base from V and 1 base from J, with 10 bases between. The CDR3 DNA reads TGTGCCAGCAGCTTAGTATCCGTCTCGAACACTGAAGCTTTCTTT. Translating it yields CASSLVSVSNTEAFF.

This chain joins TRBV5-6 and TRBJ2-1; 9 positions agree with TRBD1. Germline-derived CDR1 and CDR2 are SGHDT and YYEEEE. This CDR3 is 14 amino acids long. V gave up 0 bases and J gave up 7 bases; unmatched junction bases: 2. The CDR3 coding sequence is TGTGCCAGCAGCTTGGGGGACAGGGATAATGAGCAGTTCTTC. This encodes CASSLGDRDNEQFF.

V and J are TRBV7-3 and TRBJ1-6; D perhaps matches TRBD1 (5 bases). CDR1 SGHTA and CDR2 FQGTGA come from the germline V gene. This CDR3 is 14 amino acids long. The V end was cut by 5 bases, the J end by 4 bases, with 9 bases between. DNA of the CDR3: TGTGCCAGCAGCCGAGACAGTTATAATTCACCCCTCCACTTT. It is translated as CASSRDSYNSPLHF.

The CDR3 is CASRKGQGNQPQHF. The CDR3 DNA reads as TGTGCCAGCAGAAAAGGACAGGGAAATCAGCCCCAGCATTTT. The J gene is TRBJ1-5, the V gene TRBV6-5; 8 bases fit TRBD1. The J segment lost 4 bases and the V segment lost 6 bases, leaving 5 bases of the junction unmatched. The CDR3 spans 14 residues. Germline CDR1 reads MNHEY; CDR2 reads SVGAGI.

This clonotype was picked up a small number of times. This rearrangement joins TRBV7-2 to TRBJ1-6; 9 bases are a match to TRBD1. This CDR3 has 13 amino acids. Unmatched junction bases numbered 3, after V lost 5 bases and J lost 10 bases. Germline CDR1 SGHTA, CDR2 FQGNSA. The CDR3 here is CASSRTGVSPLHF. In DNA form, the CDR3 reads TGTGCCAGCAGCCGGACAGGGGTCTCACCCCTCCACTTT.

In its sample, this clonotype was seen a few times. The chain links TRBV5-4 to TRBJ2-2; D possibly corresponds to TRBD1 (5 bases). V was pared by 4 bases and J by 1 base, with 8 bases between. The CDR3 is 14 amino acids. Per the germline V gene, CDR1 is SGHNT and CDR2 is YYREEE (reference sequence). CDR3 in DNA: TGTGCCAGCAGCCACGGACAGAACACCGGGGAGCTGTTTTTT. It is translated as CASSHGQNTGELFF.

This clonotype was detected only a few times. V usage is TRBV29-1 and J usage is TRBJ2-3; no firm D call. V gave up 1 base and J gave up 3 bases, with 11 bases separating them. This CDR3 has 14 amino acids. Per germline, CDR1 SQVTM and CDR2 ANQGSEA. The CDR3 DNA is TGCAGCGTTGAAGTTGGACCGAAAACAGATACGCAGTATTTT. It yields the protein CSVEVGPKTDTQYF.

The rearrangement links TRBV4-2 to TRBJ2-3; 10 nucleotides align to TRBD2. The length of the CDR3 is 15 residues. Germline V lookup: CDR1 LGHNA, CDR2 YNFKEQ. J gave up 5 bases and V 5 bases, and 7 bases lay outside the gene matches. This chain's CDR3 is CASSSGLAYGDTQYF. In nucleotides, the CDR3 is TGTGCCAGCAGCTCGGGACTAGCGTATGGAGATACGCAGTATTTT.

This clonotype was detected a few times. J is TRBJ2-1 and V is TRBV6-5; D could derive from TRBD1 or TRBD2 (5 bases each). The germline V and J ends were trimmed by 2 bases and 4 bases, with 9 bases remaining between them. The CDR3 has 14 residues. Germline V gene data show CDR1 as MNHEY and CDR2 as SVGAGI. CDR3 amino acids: CASSYGDGYNEQFF. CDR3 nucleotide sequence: TGTGCCAGCAGTTACGGGGACGGGTACAATGAGCAGTTCTTC.

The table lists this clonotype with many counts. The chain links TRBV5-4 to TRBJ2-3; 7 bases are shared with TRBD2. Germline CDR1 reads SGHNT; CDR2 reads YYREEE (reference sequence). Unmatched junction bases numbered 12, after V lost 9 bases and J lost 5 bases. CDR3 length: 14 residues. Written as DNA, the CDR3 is TGTGCCACCTCTAGCGGACCTAAACAAGATACGCAGTATTTT. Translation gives CATSSGPKQDTQYF. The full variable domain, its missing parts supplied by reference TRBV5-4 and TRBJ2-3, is ETGVTQSPTHLIKTRGQQVTLRCSSQSGHNTVSWYQQALGQGPQFIFQYYREEENGRGNFPPRFSGLQFPNYSSELNVNALELDDSALYLCATSSGPKQDTQYFGPGTRLTVL.

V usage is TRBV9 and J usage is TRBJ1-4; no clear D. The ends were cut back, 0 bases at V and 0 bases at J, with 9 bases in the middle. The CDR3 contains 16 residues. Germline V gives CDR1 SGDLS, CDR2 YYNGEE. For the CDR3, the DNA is TGTGCCAGCAGCGTAGGACATACTGCAACTAATGAAAAACTGTTTTTT. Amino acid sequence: CASSVGHTATNEKLFF. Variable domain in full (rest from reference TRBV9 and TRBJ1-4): DSGVTQTPKHLITATGQRVTLRCSPRSGDLSVYWYQQSLDQGLQFLIQYYNGEERAKGNILERFSAQQFPDLHSELNLSSLELGDSALYFCASSVGHTATNEKLFFGSGTQLSVL.

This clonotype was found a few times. CDR3 sequence (DNA): TGCGCCAGCAAGGATCTTACAGGGGACGAGCAGTACGTC. It yields the protein CASKDLTGDEQYV. This chain joins TRBV10-2 and TRBJ2-7; 7 nucleotides line up with TRBD1. The junction had 8 bases not matched to a gene; V was cut back by 7 bases and J by 5 bases. This CDR3 is 13 amino acids long. Germline V lookup: CDR1 WSHSY, CDR2 SAAADI.

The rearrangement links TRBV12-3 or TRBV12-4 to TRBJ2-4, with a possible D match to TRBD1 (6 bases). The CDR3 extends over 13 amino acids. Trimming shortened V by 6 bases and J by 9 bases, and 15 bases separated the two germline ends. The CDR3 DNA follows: TGTGCCAGCAGGCGTCCAGGGGCAGGCATTCAGTACTTC. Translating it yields CASRRPGAGIQYF.

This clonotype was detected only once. CDR3 DNA: TGTGCCAGCAGCTCACTAACCCAGGGATTCGCCGGGGAGCTGTTTTTT. Amino acid sequence: CASSSLTQGFAGELFF. The V call is TRBV11-3, the J call TRBJ2-2; D is perhaps TRBD1 (5 bases). The V gene lost 4 bases and the J gene lost 6 bases, with 18 bases spanning the gap. Germline V gives CDR1 SGHNT, CDR2 YENEEA. The CDR3 length is 16 residues.

This chain's CDR3 is CASSSPDRGQNTGELFF. The CDR3 DNA reads as TGTGCCAGCAGCTCCCCGGACAGGGGGCAGAACACCGGGGAGCTGTTTTTT. V and J are TRBV5-4 and TRBJ2-2, with 11 positions matching TRBD1. Germline V CDR1 and CDR2: SGHNT, YYREEE (reference sequence). CDR3 length equals 17 residues. With V trimmed by 3 bases and J by 1 base, 5 bases remained unmatched. Complete variable domain (other parts from reference TRBV5-4 and TRBJ2-2): ETGVTQSPTHLIKTRGQQVTLRCSSQSGHNTVSWYQQALGQGPQFIFQYYREEENGRGNFPPRFSGLQFPNYSSELNVNALELDDSALYLCASSSPDRGQNTGELFFGEGSRLTVL.

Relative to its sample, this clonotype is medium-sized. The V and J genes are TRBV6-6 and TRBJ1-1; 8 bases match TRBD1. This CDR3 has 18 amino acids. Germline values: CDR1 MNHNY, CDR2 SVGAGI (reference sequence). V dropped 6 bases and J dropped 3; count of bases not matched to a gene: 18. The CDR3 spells CASRTYRGIRGEDTEAFF. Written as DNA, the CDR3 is TGTGCCAGCAGAACCTACAGGGGGATTAGGGGGGAGGACACTGAAGCTTTCTTT.

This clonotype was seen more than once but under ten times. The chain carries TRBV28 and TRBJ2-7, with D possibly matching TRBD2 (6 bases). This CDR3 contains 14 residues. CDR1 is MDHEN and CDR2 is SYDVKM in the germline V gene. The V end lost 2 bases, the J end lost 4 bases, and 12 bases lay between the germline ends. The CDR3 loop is CASSLRGGPYEQYV. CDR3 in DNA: TGTGCCAGCAGTTTAAGGGGAGGCCCGTACGAGCAGTACGTC.

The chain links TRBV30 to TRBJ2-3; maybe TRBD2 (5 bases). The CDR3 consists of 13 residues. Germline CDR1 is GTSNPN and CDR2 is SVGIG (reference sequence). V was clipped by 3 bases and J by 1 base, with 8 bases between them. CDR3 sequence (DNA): TGTGCCTGGAGCGGGGAACGCACAGATACGCAGTATTTT. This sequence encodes CAWSGERTDTQYF.

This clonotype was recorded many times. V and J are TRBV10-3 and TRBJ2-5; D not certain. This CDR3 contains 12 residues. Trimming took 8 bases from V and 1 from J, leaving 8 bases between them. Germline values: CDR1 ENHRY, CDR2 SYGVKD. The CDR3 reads CAISHLQETQYF. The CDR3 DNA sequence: TGTGCCATCTCGCACCTCCAAGAGACCCAGTACTTC.

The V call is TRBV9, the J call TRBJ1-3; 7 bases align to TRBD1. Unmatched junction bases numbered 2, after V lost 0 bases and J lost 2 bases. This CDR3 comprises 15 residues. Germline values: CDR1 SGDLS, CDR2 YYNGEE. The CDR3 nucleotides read TGTGCCAGCAGCGTAGGCAGGGGGACTGGAAACACCATATATTTT. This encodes CASSVGRGTGNTIYF.

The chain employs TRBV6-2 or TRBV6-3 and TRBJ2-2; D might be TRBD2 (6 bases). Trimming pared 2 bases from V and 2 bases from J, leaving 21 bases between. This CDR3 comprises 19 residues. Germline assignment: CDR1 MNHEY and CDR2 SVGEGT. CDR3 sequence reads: CASSYPVRSRGRNTGELFF. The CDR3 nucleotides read TGTGCCAGCAGTTACCCCGTTAGGTCGCGGGGACGAAACACCGGGGAGCTGTTTTTT.

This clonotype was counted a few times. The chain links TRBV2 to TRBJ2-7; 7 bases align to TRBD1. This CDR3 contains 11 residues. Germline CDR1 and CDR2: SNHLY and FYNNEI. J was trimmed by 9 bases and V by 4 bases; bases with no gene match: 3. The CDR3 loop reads CASSAHRGQYV. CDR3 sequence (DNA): TGTGCCAGCAGTGCCCACAGGGGGCAGTACGTC.

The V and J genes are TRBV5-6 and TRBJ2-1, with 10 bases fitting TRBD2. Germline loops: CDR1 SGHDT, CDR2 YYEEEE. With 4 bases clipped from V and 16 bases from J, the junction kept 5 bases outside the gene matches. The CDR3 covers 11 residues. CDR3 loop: CASSNSGGYFF. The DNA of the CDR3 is TGTGCCAGCAGCAATAGCGGGGGGTACTTCTTC.

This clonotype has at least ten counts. Here the CDR3 reads CASSFFQGSNSPLHF. The CDR3 DNA reads TGTGCCAGCAGCTTTTTTCAGGGTTCTAATTCACCCCTCCACTTT. V is TRBV5-6 and J is TRBJ1-6; TRBD1 might be the D (5 bases). V shed 2 bases and J shed 6 bases, with 12 bases lying between them. The length of the CDR3 is 15 residues. Germline lookup yields CDR1 SGHDT and CDR2 YYEEEE.

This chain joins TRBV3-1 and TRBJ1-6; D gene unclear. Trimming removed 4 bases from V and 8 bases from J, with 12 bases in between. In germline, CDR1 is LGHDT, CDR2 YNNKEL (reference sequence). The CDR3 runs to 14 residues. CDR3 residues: CASSPRIGDSPLHF. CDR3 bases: TGTGCCAGCAGCCCAAGAATTGGAGATTCACCCCTCCACTTT. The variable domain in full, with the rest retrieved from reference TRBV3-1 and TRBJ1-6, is DTAVSQTPKYLVTQMGNDKSIKCEQNLGHDTMYWYKQDSKKFLKIMFSYNNKELIINETVPNRFSPKSPDKAHLNLHINSLELGDSAVYFCASSPRIGDSPLHFGNGTRLTVT.

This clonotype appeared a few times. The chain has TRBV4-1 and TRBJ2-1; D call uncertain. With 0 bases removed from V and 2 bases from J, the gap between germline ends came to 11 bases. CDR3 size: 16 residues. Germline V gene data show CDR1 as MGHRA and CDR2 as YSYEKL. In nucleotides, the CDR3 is TGCGCCAGCAGCCAAGAAGGGTCCCTAACCTACAATGAGCAGTTCTTC. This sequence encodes CASSQEGSLTYNEQFF.